The source of this T cell receptor (beta chain) is a study of T-cell reconstitution after alpha-beta-depleted transplantation in children. General observations from the study: Reportedly, alpha-beta T cells present about two months post-transplant originated from several hundred expanded clones of graft origin. Some patients' high day-60 TCRbeta diversity was traced to surviving recipient T cells and thymic progenitors.

During its preparation, the TCRbeta library received unique molecular identifiers. TCRdb re-called the PCR reads with MiXCR, one entry per CDR3 protein. The repertoire includes about 540,000 distinct CDR3 sequences, 27% of them detected once, and approximately 33% sits in the top ten. The CDR3 sequence is 13 residues long. Losses at the gene ends were 6 bases for V and 9 bases for J; bases not matched to a gene: 8. This clonotype was found a few times. Antigen specificity is unknown. This chain joins TRBV12-3 or TRBV12-4 and TRBJ2-3, with 8 positions matching TRBD2. The source was PBMCs, collected before TCRalphabeta/CD19-depleted stem cell transplant. This TCR was recovered from a boy younger than two with Wiskott-Aldrich syndrome, due to receive a stem cell transplant. The chain's CDR3 is CASSREGRTTQYF. The CDR3 nucleotides read TGTGCCAGCAGCCGGGAGGGCCGAACCACGCAGTATTTT.